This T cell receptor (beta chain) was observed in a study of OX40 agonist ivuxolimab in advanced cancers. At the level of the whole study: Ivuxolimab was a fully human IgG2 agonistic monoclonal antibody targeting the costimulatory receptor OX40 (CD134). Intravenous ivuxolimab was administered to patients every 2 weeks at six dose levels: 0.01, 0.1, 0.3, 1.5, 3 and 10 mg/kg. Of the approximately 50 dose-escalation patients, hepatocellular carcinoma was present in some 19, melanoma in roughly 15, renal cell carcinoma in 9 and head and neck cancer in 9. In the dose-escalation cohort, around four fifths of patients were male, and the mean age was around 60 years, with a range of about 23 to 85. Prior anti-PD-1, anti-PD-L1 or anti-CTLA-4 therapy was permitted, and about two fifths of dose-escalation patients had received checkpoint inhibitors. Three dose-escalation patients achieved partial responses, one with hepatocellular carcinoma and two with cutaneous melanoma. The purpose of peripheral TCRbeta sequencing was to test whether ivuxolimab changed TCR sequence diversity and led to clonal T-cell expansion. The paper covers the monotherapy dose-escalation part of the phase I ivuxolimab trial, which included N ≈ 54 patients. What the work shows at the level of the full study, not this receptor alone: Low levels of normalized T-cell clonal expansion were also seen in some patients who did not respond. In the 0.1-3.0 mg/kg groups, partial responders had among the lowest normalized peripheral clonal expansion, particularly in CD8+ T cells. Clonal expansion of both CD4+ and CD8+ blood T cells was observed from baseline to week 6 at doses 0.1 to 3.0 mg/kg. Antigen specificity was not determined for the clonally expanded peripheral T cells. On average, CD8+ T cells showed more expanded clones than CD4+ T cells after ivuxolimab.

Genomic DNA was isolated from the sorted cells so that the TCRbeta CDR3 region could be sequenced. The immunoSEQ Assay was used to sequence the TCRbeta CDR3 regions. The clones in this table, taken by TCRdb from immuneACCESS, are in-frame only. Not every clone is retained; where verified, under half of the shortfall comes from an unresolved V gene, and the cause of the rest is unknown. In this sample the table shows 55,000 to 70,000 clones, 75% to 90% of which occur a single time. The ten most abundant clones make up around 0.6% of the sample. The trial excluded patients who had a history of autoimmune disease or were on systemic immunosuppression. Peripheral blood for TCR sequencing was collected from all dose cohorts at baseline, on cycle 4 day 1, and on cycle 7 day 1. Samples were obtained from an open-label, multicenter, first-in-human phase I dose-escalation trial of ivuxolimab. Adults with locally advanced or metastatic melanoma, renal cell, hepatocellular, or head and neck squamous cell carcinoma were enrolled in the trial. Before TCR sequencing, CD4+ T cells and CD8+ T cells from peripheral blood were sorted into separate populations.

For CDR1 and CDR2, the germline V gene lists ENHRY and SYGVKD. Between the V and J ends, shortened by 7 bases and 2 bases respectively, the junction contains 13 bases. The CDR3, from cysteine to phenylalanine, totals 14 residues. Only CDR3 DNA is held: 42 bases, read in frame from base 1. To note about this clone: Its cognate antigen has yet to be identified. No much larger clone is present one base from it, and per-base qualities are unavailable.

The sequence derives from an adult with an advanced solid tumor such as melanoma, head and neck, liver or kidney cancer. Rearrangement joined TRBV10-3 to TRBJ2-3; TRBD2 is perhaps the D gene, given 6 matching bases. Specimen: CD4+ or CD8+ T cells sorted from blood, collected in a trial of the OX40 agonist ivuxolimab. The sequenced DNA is TGTGCCATCAAGACGGGAGCCCTCACAGATACGCAGTATTTT. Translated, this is CAIKTGALTDTQYF.